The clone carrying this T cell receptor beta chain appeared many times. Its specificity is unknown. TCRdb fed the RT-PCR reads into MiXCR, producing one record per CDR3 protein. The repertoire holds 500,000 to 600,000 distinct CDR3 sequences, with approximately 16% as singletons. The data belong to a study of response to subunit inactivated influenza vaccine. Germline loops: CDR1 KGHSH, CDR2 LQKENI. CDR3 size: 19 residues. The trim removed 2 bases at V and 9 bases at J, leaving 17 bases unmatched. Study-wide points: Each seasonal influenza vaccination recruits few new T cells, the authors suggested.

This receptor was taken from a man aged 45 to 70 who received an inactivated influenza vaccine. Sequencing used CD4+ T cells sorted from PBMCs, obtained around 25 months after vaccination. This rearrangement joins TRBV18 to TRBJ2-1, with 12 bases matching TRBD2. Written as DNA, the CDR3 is TGTGCCAGCTCACCAACTAGCGGGAGGCCCACCCGTTCCAATGGTGAGCAGTTCTTC. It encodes CASSPTSGRPTRSNGEQFF. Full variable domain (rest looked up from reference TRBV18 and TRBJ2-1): NAGVMQNPRHLVRRRGQEARLRCSPMKGHSHVYWYRQLPEEGLKFMVYLQKENIIDESGMPKERFSAEFPKEGPSILRIQQVVRGDSAAYFCASSPTSGRPTRSNGEQFFGPGTRLTVL.